The T cell receptor (beta chain) under discussion was sequenced for a study of naive and memory T cell subsets. This clonotype was seen repeatedly, ten times or more. Its antigen is unknown. The CDR3 totals 12 residues. Trimming removed 3 bases from V and 2 bases from J, with 8 bases in between. Germline CDR1 reads DFQATT; CDR2 reads SNEGSKA (reference sequence). Study results and caveats: This RNA-based method may be sensitive to activation-related transcript changes.

An oligonucleotide containing a UMI was ligated to the 3' end of TCR cDNA. Adult healthy volunteers gave 2.5 ml peripheral blood for whole-blood RNA. Unsorted total RNA, roughly 1 to 1,100 ng, was DNase treated before reverse transcription. The SP2 primer and nested alpha and beta constant region primers amplified ligated cDNA in four rounds. Alpha and beta constant region primers primed reverse transcription for blood and skin samples. TCRdb reprocessed the 5' RACE reads via MiXCR and lists one record per CDR3 protein. The sample records roughly 48,000 distinct CDR3 sequences, about 4.8% being singletons.

This TCR was recovered from a female donor in good health. This chain uses TRBV20-1 with TRBJ2-7; the D is unclear. In DNA form, the CDR3 reads TGCAGTGCTAGGGACGTTACCTACGAGCAGTACTTC. Its translation: CSARDVTYEQYF.